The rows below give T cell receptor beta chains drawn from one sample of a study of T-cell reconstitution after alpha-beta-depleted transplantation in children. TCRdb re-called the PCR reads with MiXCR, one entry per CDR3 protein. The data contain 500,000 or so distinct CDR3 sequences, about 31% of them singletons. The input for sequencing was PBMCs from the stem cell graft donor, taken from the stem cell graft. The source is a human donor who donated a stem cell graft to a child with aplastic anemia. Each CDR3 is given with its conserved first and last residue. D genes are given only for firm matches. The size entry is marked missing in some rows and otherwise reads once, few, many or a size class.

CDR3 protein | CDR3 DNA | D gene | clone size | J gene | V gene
CASSPSWGQPQHF | TGTGCCAGCAGTCCATCCTGGGGCCAGCCCCAGCATTTT | NA | NA | TRBJ1-5 | TRBV28
CASSSPDGHTIYF | TGTGCCAGCAGTTCGCCAGACGGCCACACCATATATTTT | NA | few | TRBJ1-3 | TRBV12-3/TRBV12-4
CASSPSASQTEAFF | TGTGCCAGCTCACCCTCCGCCAGCCAAACTGAAGCTTTCTTT | NA | NA | TRBJ1-1 | TRBV18
CASSLIGTGGGKLFF | TGTGCCAGCAGCCTTATAGGGACAGGGGGTGGGAAACTGTTTTTT | TRBD1 | NA | TRBJ1-4 | TRBV4-2
CASSLSFAAGTDTQYF | TGTGCCAGCAGTTTATCGTTCGCAGCGGGCACAGATACGCAGTATTTT | NA | NA | TRBJ2-3 | TRBV27
CASSFGTSGRAVETQYF | TGCGCCAGCAGCTTCGGGACTAGCGGGAGGGCCGTTGAGACCCAGTACTTC | TRBD2 | NA | TRBJ2-5 | TRBV5-1
CASTLGASGTFNEQFF | TGTGCCAGCACTTTGGGCGCTAGCGGGACCTTCAATGAGCAGTTCTTC | TRBD2 | few | TRBJ2-1 | TRBV6-5
CASSLGGTGVLQETQYF | TGTGCCAGCAGTTTAGGTGGGACGGGGGTCCTCCAAGAGACCCAGTACTTC | NA | NA | TRBJ2-5 | TRBV28
CASSAGTVINQPQHF | TGTGCCAGCAGCGCGGGGACAGTAATCAATCAGCCCCAGCATTTT | TRBD1 | few | TRBJ1-5 | TRBV7-9
CASSLAPGSETQYF | TGTGCCAGCAGCTTAGCACCAGGGTCAGAGACCCAGTACTTC | NA | few | TRBJ2-5 | TRBV7-2
CASSHEGGLAYEQYF | TGTGCCAGCAGTCATGAGGGGGGACTAGCGTACGAGCAGTACTTC | TRBD2 | NA | TRBJ2-7 | TRBV6-1
CASSHWIFGTSSITDTQYF | TGTGCCAGCAGCCATTGGATCTTTGGGACTAGCTCTATTACAGATACGCAGTATTTT | TRBD2 | NA | TRBJ2-3 | TRBV11-1
CASSSYWTSSTGELFF | TGCGCCAGCAGCTCTTATTGGACTAGCAGCACCGGGGAGCTGTTTTTT | TRBD2 | NA | TRBJ2-2 | TRBV5-1
CASSPGRGTGELFF | TGTGCCAGCTCACCAGGGCGAGGCACCGGGGAGCTGTTTTTT | NA | NA | TRBJ2-2 | TRBV18
CASSLATGNGYTF | TGTGCCAGCAGCTTAGCCACAGGGAATGGCTACACCTTC | NA | few | TRBJ1-2 | TRBV7-2
CATRGQAGIGNEQFF | TGTGCCACCAGAGGACAGGCTGGTATAGGCAATGAGCAGTTCTTC | TRBD1 | NA | TRBJ2-1 | TRBV24-1
CASSYSGLGRYNEQFF | TGTGCCAGCAGTTACTCAGGACTAGGCCGTTACAATGAGCAGTTCTTC | TRBD2 | NA | TRBJ2-1 | TRBV6-5
CASCLVSGQETQYF | TGTGCCAGCTGCTTAGTGTCCGGGCAAGAGACCCAGTACTTC | NA | NA | TRBJ2-5 | TRBV7-9
CSVERTGNNYEQYF | TGCAGCGTTGAGAGAACAGGGAACAACTACGAGCAGTACTTC | NA | NA | TRBJ2-7 | TRBV29-1
CAIRRREGPRNEQFF | TGTGCCATCAGAAGGCGGGAGGGCCCTCGCAATGAGCAGTTCTTC | TRBD2 | NA | TRBJ2-1 | TRBV10-3
CASSAGTGRSEKLFF | TGTGCCAGCAGTGCCGGGACAGGGAGGAGTGAAAAACTGTTTTTT | TRBD1 | few | TRBJ1-4 | TRBV25-1
CAIRGGFDTEAFF | TGTGCCATCAGAGGGGGTTTCGACACTGAAGCTTTCTTT | NA | NA | TRBJ1-1 | TRBV10-3
CASSISSRASDTQYF | TGTGCCAGCAGCATATCGTCCAGGGCTTCAGATACGCAGTATTTT | NA | NA | TRBJ2-3 | TRBV7-9
CAWSVRQGGTQYF | TGTGCCTGGAGTGTACGACAGGGGGGGACCCAGTACTTC | TRBD1 | NA | TRBJ2-5 | TRBV30
CASVGGNTDTQYF | TGTGCCAGTGTTGGCGGGAACACAGATACGCAGTATTTT | NA | few | TRBJ2-3 | TRBV19
CASSRGKSTEAFF | TGTGCCAGTTCGAGGGGGAAGAGCACTGAAGCTTTCTTT | NA | few | TRBJ1-1 | TRBV6-2/TRBV6-3
CSARDGDFNTEAFF | TGCAGTGCTAGAGATGGGGACTTTAACACTGAAGCTTTCTTT | NA | few | TRBJ1-1 | TRBV20-1
CASSQDRAGAHNEQFF | TGCGCCAGCAGCCAAGATCGGGCGGGAGCACATAATGAGCAGTTCTTC | TRBD2 | few | TRBJ2-1 | TRBV4-1
CSVDSGEKLFF | TGCAGCGTTGACTCAGGTGAAAAACTGTTTTTT | NA | NA | TRBJ1-4 | TRBV29-1
CASSLSPGQGANEQFF | TGTGCCAGCAGCTTGTCGCCGGGACAGGGGGCGAATGAGCAGTTCTTC | TRBD1 | NA | TRBJ2-1 | TRBV5-4
CAISGQGANTEAFF | TGTGCCATCAGTGGACAGGGGGCGAACACTGAAGCTTTCTTT | TRBD1 | many | TRBJ1-1 | TRBV10-3
CATSRPGTQKNIQYF | TGTGCCACCAGCAGACCCGGGACTCAAAAAAACATTCAGTACTTC | NA | NA | TRBJ2-4 | TRBV15
CASSFGRLTYNEQFF | TGTGCCAGCAGCTTCGGGAGATTAACCTACAATGAGCAGTTCTTC | NA | NA | TRBJ2-1 | TRBV7-2
CASTLRDSNQPQHF | TGTGCCAGTACCCTCAGGGATAGCAATCAGCCCCAGCATTTT | NA | NA | TRBJ1-5 | TRBV19
CASSPRGRYQETQYF | TGTGCCAGCTCCCCGAGGGGGCGGTACCAAGAGACCCAGTACTTC | NA | NA | TRBJ2-5 | TRBV21-1
CSARSRMVLDEQFF | TGCAGTGCTAGATCTAGGATGGTGTTAGATGAGCAGTTCTTC | NA | few | TRBJ2-1 | TRBV20-1
CAWSDRNYEQYF | TGTGCCTGGAGTGATCGGAACTACGAGCAGTACTTC | NA | NA | TRBJ2-7 | TRBV30
CASSYSGLADVPSTSYNEQFF | TGTGCCAGCAGTTACTCCGGACTAGCGGACGTTCCCTCGACCTCCTACAATGAGCAGTTCTTC | TRBD2 | few | TRBJ2-1 | TRBV6-5
CAWSVTTSGRSYEQYF | TGTGCCTGGAGTGTAACGACTAGCGGGAGGTCTTACGAGCAGTACTTC | TRBD2 | NA | TRBJ2-7 | TRBV30
CSPLGFETQYF | TGCAGTCCGTTGGGGTTCGAGACCCAGTACTTC | NA | few | TRBJ2-5 | TRBV20-1
CASRLSFDRRPYSNQPQHF | TGTGCAAGTCGCTTAAGTTTCGACAGGAGACCTTATAGCAATCAGCCCCAGCATTTT | NA | NA | TRBJ1-5 | TRBV12-2